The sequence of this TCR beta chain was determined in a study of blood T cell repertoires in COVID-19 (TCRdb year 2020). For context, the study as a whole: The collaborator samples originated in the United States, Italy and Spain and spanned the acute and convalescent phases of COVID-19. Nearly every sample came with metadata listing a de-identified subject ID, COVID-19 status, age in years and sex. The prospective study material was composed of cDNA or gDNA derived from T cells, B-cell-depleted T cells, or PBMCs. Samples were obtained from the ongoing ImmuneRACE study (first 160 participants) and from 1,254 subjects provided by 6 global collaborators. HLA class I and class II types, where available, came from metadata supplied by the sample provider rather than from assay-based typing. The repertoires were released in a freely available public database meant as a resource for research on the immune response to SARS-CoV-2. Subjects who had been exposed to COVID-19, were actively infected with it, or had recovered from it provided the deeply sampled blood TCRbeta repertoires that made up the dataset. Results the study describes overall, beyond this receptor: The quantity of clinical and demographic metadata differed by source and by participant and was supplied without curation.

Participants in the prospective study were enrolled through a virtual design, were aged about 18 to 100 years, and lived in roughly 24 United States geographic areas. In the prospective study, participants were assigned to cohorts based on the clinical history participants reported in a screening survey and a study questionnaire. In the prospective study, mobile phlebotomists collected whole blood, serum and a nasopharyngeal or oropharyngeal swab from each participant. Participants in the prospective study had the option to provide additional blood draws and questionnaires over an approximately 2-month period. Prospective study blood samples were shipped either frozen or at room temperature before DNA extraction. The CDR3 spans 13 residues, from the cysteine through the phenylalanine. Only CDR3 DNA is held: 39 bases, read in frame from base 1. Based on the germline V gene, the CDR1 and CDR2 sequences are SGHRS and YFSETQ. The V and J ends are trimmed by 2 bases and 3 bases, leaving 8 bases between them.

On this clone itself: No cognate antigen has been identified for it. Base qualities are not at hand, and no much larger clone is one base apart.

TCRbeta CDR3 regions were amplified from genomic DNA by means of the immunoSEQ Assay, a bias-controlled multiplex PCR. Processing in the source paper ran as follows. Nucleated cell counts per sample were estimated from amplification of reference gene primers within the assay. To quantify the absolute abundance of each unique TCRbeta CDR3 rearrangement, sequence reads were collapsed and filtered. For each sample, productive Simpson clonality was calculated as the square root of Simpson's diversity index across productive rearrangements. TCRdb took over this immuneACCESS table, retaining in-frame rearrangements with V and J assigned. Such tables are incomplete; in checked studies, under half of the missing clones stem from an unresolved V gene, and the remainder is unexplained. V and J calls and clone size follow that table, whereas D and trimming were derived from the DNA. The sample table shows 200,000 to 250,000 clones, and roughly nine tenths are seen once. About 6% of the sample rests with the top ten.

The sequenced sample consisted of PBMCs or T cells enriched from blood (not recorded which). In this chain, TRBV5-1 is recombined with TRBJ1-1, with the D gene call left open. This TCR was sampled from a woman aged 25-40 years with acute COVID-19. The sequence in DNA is TGCGCCAGCAGCTTCTGGGAGGACACTGAAGCTTTCTTT. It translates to CASSFWEDTEAFF.